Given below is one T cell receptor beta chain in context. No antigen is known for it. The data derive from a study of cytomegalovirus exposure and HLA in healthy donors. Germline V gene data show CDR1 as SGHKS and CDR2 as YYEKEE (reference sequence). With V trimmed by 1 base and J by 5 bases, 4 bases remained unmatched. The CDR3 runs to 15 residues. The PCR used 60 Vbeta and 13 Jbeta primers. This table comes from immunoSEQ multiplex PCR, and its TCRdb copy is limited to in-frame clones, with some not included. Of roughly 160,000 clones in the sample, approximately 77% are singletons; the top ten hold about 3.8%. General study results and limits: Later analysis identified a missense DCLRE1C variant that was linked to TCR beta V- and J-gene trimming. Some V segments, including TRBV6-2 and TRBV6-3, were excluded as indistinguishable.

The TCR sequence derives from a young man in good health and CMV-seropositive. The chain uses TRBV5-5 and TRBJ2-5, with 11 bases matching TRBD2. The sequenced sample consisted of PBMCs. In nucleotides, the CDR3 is TGTGCCAGCAGCTTGATAGCGGGGGGGCGGGAGACCCAGTACTTC. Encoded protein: CASSLIAGGRETQYF. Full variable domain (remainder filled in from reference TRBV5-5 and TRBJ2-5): DAGVTQSPTHLIKTRGQQVTLRCSPISGHKSVSWYQQVLGQGPQFIFQYYEKEERGRGNFPDRFSARQFPNYSSELNVNALLLGDSALYLCASSLIAGGRETQYFGPGTRLLVL.